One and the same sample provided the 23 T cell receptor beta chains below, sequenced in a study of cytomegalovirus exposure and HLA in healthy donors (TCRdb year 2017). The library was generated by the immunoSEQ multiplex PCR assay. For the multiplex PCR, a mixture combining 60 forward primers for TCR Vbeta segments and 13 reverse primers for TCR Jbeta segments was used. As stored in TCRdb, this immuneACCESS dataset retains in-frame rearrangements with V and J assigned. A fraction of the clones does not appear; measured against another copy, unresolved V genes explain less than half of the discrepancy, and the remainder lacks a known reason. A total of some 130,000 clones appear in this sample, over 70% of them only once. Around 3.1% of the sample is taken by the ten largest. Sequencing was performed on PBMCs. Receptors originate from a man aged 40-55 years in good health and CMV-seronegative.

CDR3 loop: CASSYPAGVNNEQFF. The CDR3 DNA sequence: TGTGCCAGCAGTTACCCAGCGGGGGTTAACAATGAGCAGTTCTTC. The V call is TRBV6-5, the J call TRBJ2-1, with 8 bases identical to TRBD2. CDR3 length equals 15 residues. Germline V lookup: CDR1 MNHEY, CDR2 SVGAGI. After removal of 2 bases from V and 5 bases from J, the junction contained 5 bases not matched to a gene.

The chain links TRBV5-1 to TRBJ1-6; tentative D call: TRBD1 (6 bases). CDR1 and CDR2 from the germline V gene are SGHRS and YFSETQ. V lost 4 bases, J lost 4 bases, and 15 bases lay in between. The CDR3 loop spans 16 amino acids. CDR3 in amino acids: CASSLAGDIYNSPLHF. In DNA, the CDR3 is TGCGCCAGCAGCCTGGCAGGGGACATTTATAATTCACCCCTCCACTTT. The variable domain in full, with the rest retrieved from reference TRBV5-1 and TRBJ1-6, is KAGVTQTPRYLIKTRGQQVTLSCSPISGHRSVSWYQQTPGQGLQFLFEYFSETQRNKGNFPGRFSGRQFSNSRSEMNVSTLELGDSALYLCASSLAGDIYNSPLHFGNGTRLTVT.

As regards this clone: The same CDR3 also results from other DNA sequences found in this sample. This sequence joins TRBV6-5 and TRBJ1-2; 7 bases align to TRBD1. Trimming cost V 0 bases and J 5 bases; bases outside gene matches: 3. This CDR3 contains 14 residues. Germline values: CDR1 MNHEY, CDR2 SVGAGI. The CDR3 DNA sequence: TGTGCCAGCAGTTACTCAGGGACAGATTATGGCTACACCTTC. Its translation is CASSYSGTDYGYTF.

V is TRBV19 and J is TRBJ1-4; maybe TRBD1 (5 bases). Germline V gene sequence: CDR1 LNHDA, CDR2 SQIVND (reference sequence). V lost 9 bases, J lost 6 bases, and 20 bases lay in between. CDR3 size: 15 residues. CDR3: CASQGPNLGHEKLFF. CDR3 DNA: TGTGCCAGCCAGGGTCCAAACCTGGGGCATGAAAAACTGTTTTTT.

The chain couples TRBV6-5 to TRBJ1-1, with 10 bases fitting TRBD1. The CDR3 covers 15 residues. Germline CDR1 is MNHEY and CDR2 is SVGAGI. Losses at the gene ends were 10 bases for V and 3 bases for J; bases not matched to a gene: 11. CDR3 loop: CATFRQGAGYTEAFF. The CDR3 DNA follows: TGTGCCACCTTTCGACAGGGGGCTGGGTACACTGAAGCTTTCTTT.

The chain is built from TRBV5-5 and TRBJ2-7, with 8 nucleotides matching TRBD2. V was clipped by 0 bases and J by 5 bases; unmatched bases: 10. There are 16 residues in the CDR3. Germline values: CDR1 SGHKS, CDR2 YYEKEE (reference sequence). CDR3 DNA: TGTGCCAGCAGCTTGGAGGCTAGCGGGCGGTCGAACGAGCAGTACTTC. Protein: CASSLEASGRSNEQYF. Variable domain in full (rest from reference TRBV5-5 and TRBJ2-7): DAGVTQSPTHLIKTRGQQVTLRCSPISGHKSVSWYQQVLGQGPQFIFQYYEKEERGRGNFPDRFSARQFPNYSSELNVNALLLGDSALYLCASSLEASGRSNEQYFGPGTRLTVT.

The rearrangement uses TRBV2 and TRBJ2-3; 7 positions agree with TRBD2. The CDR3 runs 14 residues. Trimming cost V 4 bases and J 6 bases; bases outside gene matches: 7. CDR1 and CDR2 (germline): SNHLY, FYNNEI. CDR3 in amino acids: CASSGEGEKDTQYF. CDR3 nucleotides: TGTGCCAGCAGTGGGGAGGGTGAGAAGGATACGCAGTATTTT.

For the CDR3, the DNA is TGTGCCAGCAGCGCCGCAGGGTATAATTCACCCCTCCACTTT. The encoded protein is CASSAAGYNSPLHF. This chain joins TRBV9 and TRBJ1-6; weak D call: TRBD1 (5 bases). Germline CDR1 SGDLS, CDR2 YYNGEE. The CDR3 runs to 14 residues. The V end was cut by 3 bases, the J end by 4 bases, with 8 bases between. Filled out from reference TRBV9 and TRBJ1-6, the complete variable domain reads DSGVTQTPKHLITATGQRVTLRCSPRSGDLSVYWYQQSLDQGLQFLIQYYNGEERAKGNILERFSAQQFPDLHSELNLSSLELGDSALYFCASSAAGYNSPLHFGNGTRLTVT.

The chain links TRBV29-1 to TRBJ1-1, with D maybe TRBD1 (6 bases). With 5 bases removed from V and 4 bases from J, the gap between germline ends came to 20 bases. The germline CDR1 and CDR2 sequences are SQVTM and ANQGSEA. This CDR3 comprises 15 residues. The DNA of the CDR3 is TGCAGCGTTCCGGGCAGGGGATTTTCTGGCACTGAAGCTTTCTTT. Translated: CSVPGRGFSGTEAFF.

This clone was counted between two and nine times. DNA of the CDR3: TGTGCCTGGAGTGTTCTCCCGGGACAGGGGAAGGCCGGGGAGCTGTTTTTT. Encoded protein: CAWSVLPGQGKAGELFF. The chain links TRBV30 to TRBJ2-2, with 10 bases identical to TRBD1. The trim removed 0 bases at V and 6 bases at J, leaving 10 bases unmatched. Per the germline V gene, CDR1 is GTSNPN and CDR2 is SVGIG (reference sequence). This CDR3 spans 17 amino acids.

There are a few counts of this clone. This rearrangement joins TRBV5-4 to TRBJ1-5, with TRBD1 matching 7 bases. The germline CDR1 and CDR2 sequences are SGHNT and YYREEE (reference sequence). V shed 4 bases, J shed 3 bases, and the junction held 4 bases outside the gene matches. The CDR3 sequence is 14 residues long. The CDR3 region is CASSTGQANQPQHF. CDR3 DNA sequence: TGTGCCAGCAGCACCGGACAGGCCAATCAGCCCCAGCATTTT.

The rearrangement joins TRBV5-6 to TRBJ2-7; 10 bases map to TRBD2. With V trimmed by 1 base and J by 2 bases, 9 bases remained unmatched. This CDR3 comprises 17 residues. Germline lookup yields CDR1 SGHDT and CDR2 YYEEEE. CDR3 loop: CASSLRSSGRSAYEQYF. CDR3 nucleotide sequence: TGTGCCAGCAGCTTGAGGAGTAGCGGGAGGTCCGCCTACGAGCAGTACTTC.

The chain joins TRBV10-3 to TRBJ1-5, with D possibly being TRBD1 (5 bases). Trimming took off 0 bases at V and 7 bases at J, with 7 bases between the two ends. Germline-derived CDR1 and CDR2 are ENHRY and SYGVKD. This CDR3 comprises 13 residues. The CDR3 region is CAISESTGQPQHF. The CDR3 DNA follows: TGTGCCATCAGTGAGTCTACAGGACAGCCCCAGCATTTT.

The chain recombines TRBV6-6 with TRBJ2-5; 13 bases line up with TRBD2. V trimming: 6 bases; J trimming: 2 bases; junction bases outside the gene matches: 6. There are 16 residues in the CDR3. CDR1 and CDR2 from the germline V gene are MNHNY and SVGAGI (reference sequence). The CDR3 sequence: CASSRRLAGGQETQYF. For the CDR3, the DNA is TGTGCCAGCAGCCGCAGACTAGCGGGGGGACAAGAGACCCAGTACTTC.

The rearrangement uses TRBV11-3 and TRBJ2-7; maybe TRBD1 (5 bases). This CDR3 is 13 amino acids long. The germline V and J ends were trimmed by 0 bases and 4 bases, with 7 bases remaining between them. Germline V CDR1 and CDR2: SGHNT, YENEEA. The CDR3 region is CASSLDRAYEQYF. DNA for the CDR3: TGTGCCAGCAGCTTAGACAGGGCGTACGAGCAGTACTTC.

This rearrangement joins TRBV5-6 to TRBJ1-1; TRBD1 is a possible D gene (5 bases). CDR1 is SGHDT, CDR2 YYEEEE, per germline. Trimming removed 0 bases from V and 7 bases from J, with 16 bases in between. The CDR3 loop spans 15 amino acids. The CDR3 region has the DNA TGTGCCAGCAGCTTGGTGGCCGCTTTCAGGGTTGAAGCTTTCTTT. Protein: CASSLVAAFRVEAFF.

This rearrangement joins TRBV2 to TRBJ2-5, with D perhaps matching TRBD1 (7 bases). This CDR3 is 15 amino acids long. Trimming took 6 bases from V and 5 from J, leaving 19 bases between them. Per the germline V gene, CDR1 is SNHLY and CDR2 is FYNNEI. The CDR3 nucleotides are TGTGCCAGCAGGAAACAGGGGCTTGGGGGGGAGACCCAGTACTTC. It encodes CASRKQGLGGETQYF.

DNA for the CDR3: TGTGCCAGCAGTTACCTCGGGGTTGAAGCTTTCTTT. Translation: CASSYLGVEAFF. This chain uses TRBV6-6 with TRBJ1-1; D gene ambiguous. Trimming pared 2 bases from V and 7 bases from J, leaving 8 bases between. The CDR3 consists of 12 residues. Germline V gene data show CDR1 as MNHNY and CDR2 as SVGAGI (reference sequence).

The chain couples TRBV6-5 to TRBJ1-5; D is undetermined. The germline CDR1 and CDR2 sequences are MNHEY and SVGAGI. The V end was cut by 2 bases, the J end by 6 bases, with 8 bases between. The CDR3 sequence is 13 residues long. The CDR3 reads CASSYGPGQPQHF. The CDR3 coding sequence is TGTGCCAGCAGTTACGGGCCTGGTCAGCCCCAGCATTTT.

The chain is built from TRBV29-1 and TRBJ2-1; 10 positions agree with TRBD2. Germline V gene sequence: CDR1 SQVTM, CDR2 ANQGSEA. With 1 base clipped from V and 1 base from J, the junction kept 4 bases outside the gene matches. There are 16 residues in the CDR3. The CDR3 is CSVEGLAGESYNEQFF. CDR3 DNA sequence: TGCAGCGTTGAAGGACTAGCGGGTGAATCCTACAATGAGCAGTTCTTC.

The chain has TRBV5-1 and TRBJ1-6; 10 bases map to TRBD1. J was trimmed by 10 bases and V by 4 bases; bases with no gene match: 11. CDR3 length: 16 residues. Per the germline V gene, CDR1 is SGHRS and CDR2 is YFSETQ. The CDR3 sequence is CASSPNWTGGGSPLHF. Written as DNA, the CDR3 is TGCGCCAGCAGCCCTAACTGGACAGGGGGTGGATCACCCCTCCACTTT.

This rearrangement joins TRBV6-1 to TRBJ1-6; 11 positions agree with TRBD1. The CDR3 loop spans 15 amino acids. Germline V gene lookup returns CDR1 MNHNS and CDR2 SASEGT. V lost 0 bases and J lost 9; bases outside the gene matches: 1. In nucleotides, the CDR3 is TGTGCCAGCAGTGAAGCGGGACAGGGGGGTTCACCCCTCCACTTT. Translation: CASSEAGQGGSPLHF.

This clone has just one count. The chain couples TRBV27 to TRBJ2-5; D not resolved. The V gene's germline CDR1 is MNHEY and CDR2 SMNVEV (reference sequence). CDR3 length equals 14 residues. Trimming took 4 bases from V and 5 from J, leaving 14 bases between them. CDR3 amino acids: CASSSNEPRETQYF. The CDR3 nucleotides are TGTGCCAGCAGTTCCAACGAACCTAGGGAGACCCAGTACTTC.